One and the same sample provided the 20 T cell receptor beta chains below, sequenced in a study of T-cell reconstitution after alpha-beta-depleted transplantation in children. Unique molecular identifiers were built into the TCRbeta library. Each CDR3 protein gets one entry after TCRdb re-called the PCR reads with MiXCR. The sample lists over 400,000 distinct CDR3 sequences, about 12% seen once, with about 5.4% in the top ten. The starting material was PBMCs from the stem cell graft donor, obtained from the stem cell graft. These receptors originate from a human donor who donated a stem cell graft to a child with combined immunodeficiency.

This clonotype has a handful of counts. The V call is TRBV3-1, the J call TRBJ2-7; D possibly corresponds to TRBD1 (5 bases). This CDR3 is built from 14 residues. Trimming shortened V by 1 base and J by 4 bases, and 11 bases separated the two germline ends. Germline loops: CDR1 LGHDT, CDR2 YNNKEL (reference sequence). This chain's CDR3 is CASSQGHRRYEQYF. The CDR3 DNA follows: TGTGCCAGCAGCCAAGGCCACAGGAGATACGAGCAGTACTTC.

This clonotype was seen only a few times. This chain joins TRBV28 and TRBJ2-7; 12 bases agree with TRBD1. The trim removed 2 bases at V and 7 bases at J, leaving 9 bases unmatched. CDR3 length: 16 residues. Per the germline V gene, CDR1 is MDHEN and CDR2 is SYDVKM. The CDR3 nucleotides read TGTGCCAGCAGTTTAGCCCCGGGACAGGGGGCGAGGGAGCAGTACTTC. Translating it yields CASSLAPGQGAREQYF.

The chain recombines TRBV18 with TRBJ2-2; TRBD1 is a possible D gene (5 bases). The CDR3 covers 16 residues. CDR1 is KGHSH, CDR2 LQKENI, per germline. Trimming stripped 1 base from V and 5 bases from J, with 14 bases between. The CDR3 sequence: CASSPRATVTTGELFF. The DNA for the CDR3 is TGTGCCAGCTCACCACGAGCGACAGTTACTACCGGGGAGCTGTTTTTT.

This clonotype has at least ten counts. The CDR3 loop reads CASSPIGSSYEQYF. For the CDR3, the DNA is TGTGCCAGCTCCCCTATAGGGAGCTCCTACGAGCAGTACTTC. This chain links TRBV18 with TRBJ2-7, with a weak D call TRBD2 (5 bases). V lost 6 bases and J 0 bases, leaving 12 bases between the germline ends. The CDR3 totals 14 residues. Germline assignment: CDR1 KGHSH and CDR2 LQKENI. Full variable domain (missing parts from reference TRBV18 and TRBJ2-7): NAGVMQNPRHLVRRRGQEARLRCSPMKGHSHVYWYRQLPEEGLKFMVYLQKENIIDESGMPKERFSAEFPKEGPSILRIQQVVRGDSAAYFCASSPIGSSYEQYFGPGTRLTVT.

The chain couples TRBV20-1 to TRBJ2-6, with D perhaps matching TRBD1 (5 bases). The CDR3 extends over 15 amino acids. Germline V lookup: CDR1 DFQATT, CDR2 SNEGSKA (reference sequence). The CDR3 sequence is CGAAKRGSGANVLTF. The CDR3, as DNA: TGCGGGGCCGCGAAACGCGGCTCTGGGGCCAACGTCCTGACTTTC.

The V and J genes are TRBV30 and TRBJ1-1; D unresolved. The CDR3 has 10 amino acids. CDR1 and CDR2 (germline): GTSNPN, SVGIG (reference sequence). Trimming shortened V by 1 base and J by 3 bases, and 0 bases separated the two germline ends. The chain's CDR3 is CAWSDTEAFF. CDR3 in DNA: TGTGCCTGGAGTGACACTGAAGCTTTCTTT.

Many counts were recorded for this clonotype. The DNA for the CDR3 is TGTGCCAGCAGTCCGGACAGGGGCAGAAATGAGCAGTTCTTC. It codes for CASSPDRGRNEQFF. V gene TRBV27 combines with J gene TRBJ2-1; 9 bases are shared with TRBD1. CDR1 MNHEY and CDR2 SMNVEV come from the germline V gene (reference sequence). The CDR3 is 14 amino acids. J lost 7 bases, V lost 5 bases, and 6 bases had no gene match.

This clonotype has a handful of counts. This rearrangement joins TRBV29-1 to TRBJ2-7; 7 nucleotides match TRBD1. The CDR3 spans 15 residues. V gave up 3 bases and J gave up 3 bases; unmatched junction bases: 11. The germline V gene encodes CDR1 SQVTM and CDR2 ANQGSEA. CDR3 nucleotides: TGCAGCGTTGATGTAGGGGGCATAGGCTTCTACGAGCAGTACTTC. Its translation: CSVDVGGIGFYEQYF.

The chain employs TRBV20-1 and TRBJ1-2, with TRBD1 as a possible D gene (5 bases). The CDR3 is made up of 13 amino acids. In germline, CDR1 is DFQATT, CDR2 SNEGSKA (reference sequence). V was trimmed by 6 bases and J by 2 bases, leaving 13 bases between them. CDR3 sequence: CSANTGRNYGYTF. As DNA, the CDR3 is TGCAGTGCCAACACGGGACGGAACTATGGCTACACCTTC.

This clonotype was found a few times. The chain couples TRBV21-1 to TRBJ1-5; the table's D gene call, TRBD1, was not cross checked with the DNA. TRBV21-1 is an annotated pseudogene. The CDR3 has 19 residues. The CDR3 nucleotides read TGTGCCAGCAGCAAAGCCATCTTTGACGCCCGCCTTAGCAATCAGCCCCAGCATTTT. It specifies CASSKAIFDARLSNQPQHF.

This clonotype was seen ten or more times. The chain has TRBV12-3 or TRBV12-4 and TRBJ2-3; D might be TRBD1 (5 bases). This CDR3 has 15 amino acids. V was shortened by 5 bases and J by 0 bases, with 12 bases between the two germline ends. The CDR3 region is CASSKGVSSTDTQYF. The CDR3 DNA sequence: TGTGCCAGCAGTAAAGGGGTGTCCAGCACAGATACGCAGTATTTT.

This clonotype has more than one count but fewer than ten. This chain connects TRBV6-5 to TRBJ2-1; a weak D match, TRBD2 (5 bases). This CDR3 comprises 18 residues. V was trimmed by 4 bases and J by 0 bases, leaving 19 bases between them. From germline, CDR1 is MNHEY and CDR2 SVGAGI. The CDR3 coding sequence is TGTGCCAGCAGTTTCATTACCCCCAAGCGGAGCTCCTACAATGAGCAGTTCTTC. Amino acid sequence: CASSFITPKRSSYNEQFF.

The sample holds a few counts of this clonotype. The genes are TRBV7-2 and TRBJ2-3, with 12 nucleotides matching TRBD2. V shed 5 bases and J 2 bases; nucleotides not matched to a gene: 5. The CDR3 covers 16 residues. From germline, CDR1 is SGHTA and CDR2 FQGNSA. CDR3 protein: CASSRTSGTDTDTQYF. CDR3 DNA sequence: TGTGCCAGCAGCCGGACTAGCGGGACAGACACAGATACGCAGTATTTT.

The V call is TRBV5-6, the J call TRBJ2-5; D unclear. V was trimmed by 0 bases and J by 5 bases, leaving 17 bases between them. Germline V gene data show CDR1 as SGHDT and CDR2 as YYEEEE. The CDR3 is 16 amino acids. The CDR3 spells CASSLGAAGPYETQYF. Written as DNA, the CDR3 is TGTGCCAGCAGCTTGGGGGCGGCAGGACCTTATGAGACCCAGTACTTC.

This chain uses TRBV24-1 with TRBJ2-3, with D unresolved. The CDR3 length is 19 residues. Trimming took off 4 bases at V and 0 bases at J, with 22 bases between the two ends. Germline loops: CDR1 KGHDR, CDR2 SFDVKD. The DNA of the CDR3 is TGTGCCACCAGTGACCCGTATAAAGAACGACACCTTAGCACAGATACGCAGTATTTT. Translating gives CATSDPYKERHLSTDTQYF.

This clonotype was detected once. The rearrangement uses TRBV7-6 and TRBJ1-6; tentatively, D is TRBD1 (5 bases). Trimming took 5 bases from V and 10 from J, leaving 15 bases between them. The length of the CDR3 is 14 residues. Germline-derived CDR1 and CDR2 are SGHVS and FNYEAQ. The CDR3 sequence is CASSPGQGDSPLHF. For the CDR3, the DNA is TGTGCCAGCAGCCCCGGGCAGGGCGACTCACCCCTCCACTTT.

This clonotype was counted between two and nine times. The genes are TRBV7-8 and TRBJ2-5, with TRBD1 matching 8 bases. The CDR3 has 13 amino acids. The ends lost 1 base at V and 7 bases at J; junction bases unmatched: 2. CDR1 and CDR2 from the germline V gene are SGHVS and FQNEAQ. The CDR3 loop reads CASSLVGQGTQYF. Here the CDR3 DNA reads TGTGCCAGCAGCTTAGTTGGACAGGGGACCCAGTACTTC.

The chain joins TRBV7-3 to TRBJ1-3; D unclear. Germline CDR1 is SGHTA and CDR2 is FQGTGA. V gave up 0 bases and J gave up 0 bases, with 9 bases separating them. The CDR3 has 16 amino acids. CDR3 sequence (DNA): TGTGCCAGCAGCTTAACTAGCATAGCCTCTGGAAACACCATATATTTT. Protein sequence: CASSLTSIASGNTIYF. Based on the CDR3 plus reference TRBV7-3 and TRBJ1-3, the full variable domain is GAGVSQTPSNKVTEKGKYVELRCDPISGHTALYWYRQSLGQGPEFLIYFQGTGAADDSGLPNDRFFAVRPEGSVSTLKIQRTERGDSAVYLCASSLTSIASGNTIYFGEGSWLTVV.

The chain links TRBV15 to TRBJ2-7; 11 bases align to TRBD1. With V trimmed by 6 bases and J by 2 bases, 6 bases remained unmatched. The CDR3 sequence is 15 residues long. Germline V gives CDR1 LNHNV, CDR2 YYDKDF (reference sequence). CDR3 region: CATRRDRGRTYEQYF. Here the CDR3 DNA reads TGTGCCACCAGAAGGGACAGGGGGAGAACCTACGAGCAGTACTTC.

The chain joins TRBV4-1 to TRBJ2-2, with D possibly matching TRBD1 (6 bases). The CDR3 length is 17 residues. Germline assignment: CDR1 MGHRA and CDR2 YSYEKL. V lost 0 bases, J lost 4 bases, and 15 bases lay in between. CDR3 protein: CASSQDPAQGTTGELFF. CDR3 coding DNA: TGCGCCAGCAGCCAAGATCCGGCGCAGGGGACCACCGGGGAGCTGTTTTTT.